The entry below gives a single TCR beta chain sequence along with its context. This sample's time point: week 3, after first cycle of checkpoint inhibitor. This entry comes from a study of blood T cell dynamics during melanoma immunotherapy. Germline CDR1 reads MNHNY; CDR2 reads SVGAGI (reference sequence). The CDR3 extends over 16 amino acids. V trimming: 4 bases; J trimming: 0 bases; junction bases outside the gene matches: 1. TCRdb keeps only in-frame clones here, not all; method: immunoSEQ multiplex PCR. This sample has 15,000 or so clones, with roughly 92% found just once. This rearrangement joins TRBV6-6 to TRBJ2-1, with 12 bases matching TRBD2. The sample consisted of blood, taken from a patient treated with checkpoint blockade. The clonotype was recovered from a human donor with melanoma. The CDR3 DNA reads as TGTGCCAGCAGTTCTAGCGGGGGGGCCTCCTACAATGAGCAGTTCTTC. This translates into CASSSSGGASYNEQFF.